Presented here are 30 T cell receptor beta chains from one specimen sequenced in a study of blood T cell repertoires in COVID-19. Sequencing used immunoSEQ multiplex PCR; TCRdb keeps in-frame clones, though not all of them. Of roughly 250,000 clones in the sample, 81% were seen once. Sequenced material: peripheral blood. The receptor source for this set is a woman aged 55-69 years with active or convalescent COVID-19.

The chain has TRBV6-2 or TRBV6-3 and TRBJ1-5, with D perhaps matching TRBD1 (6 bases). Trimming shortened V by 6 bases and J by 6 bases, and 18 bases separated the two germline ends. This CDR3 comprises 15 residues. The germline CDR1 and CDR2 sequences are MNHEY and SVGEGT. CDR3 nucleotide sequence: TGTGCCAGCAGCGAACAGGGTATAGGAAGTCAGCCCCAGCATTTT. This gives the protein CASSEQGIGSQPQHF.

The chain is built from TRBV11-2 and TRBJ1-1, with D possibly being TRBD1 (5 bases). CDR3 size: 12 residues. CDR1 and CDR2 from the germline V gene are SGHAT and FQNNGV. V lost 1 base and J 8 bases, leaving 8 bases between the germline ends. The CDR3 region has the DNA TGTGCCAGCAGCTTAGGGGGCGAGGAAGCTTTCTTT. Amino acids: CASSLGGEEAFF.

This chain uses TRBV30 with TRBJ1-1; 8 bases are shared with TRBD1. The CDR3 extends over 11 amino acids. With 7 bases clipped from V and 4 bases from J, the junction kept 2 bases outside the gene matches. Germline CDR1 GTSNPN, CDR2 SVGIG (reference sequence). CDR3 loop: CAFRGLTEAFF. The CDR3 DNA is TGTGCCTTCAGGGGGCTCACTGAAGCTTTCTTT. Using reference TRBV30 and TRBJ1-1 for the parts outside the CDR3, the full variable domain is SQTIHQWPATLVQPVGSPLSLECTVEGTSNPNLYWYRQAAGRGLQLLFYSVGIGQISSEVPQNLSASRPQDRQFILSSKKLLLSDSGFYLCAFRGLTEAFFGQGTRLTVV.

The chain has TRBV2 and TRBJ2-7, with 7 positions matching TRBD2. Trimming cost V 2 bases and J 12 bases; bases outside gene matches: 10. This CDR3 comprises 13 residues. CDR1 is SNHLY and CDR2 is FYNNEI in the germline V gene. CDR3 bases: TGTGCCAGCAGTGAACTTCCCCCGGGGAGGGGGTACTTC. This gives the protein CASSELPPGRGYF. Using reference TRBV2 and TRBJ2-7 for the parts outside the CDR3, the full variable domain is EPEVTQTPSHQVTQMGQEVILRCVPISNHLYFYWYRQILGQKVEFLVSFYNNEISEKSEIFDDQFSVERPDGSNFTLKIRSTKLEDSAMYFCASSELPPGRGYFGPGTRLTVT.

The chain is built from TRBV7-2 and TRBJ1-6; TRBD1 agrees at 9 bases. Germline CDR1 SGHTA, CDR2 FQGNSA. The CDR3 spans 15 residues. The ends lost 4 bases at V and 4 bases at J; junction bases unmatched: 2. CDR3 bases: TGTGCCAGCAGCTCGGACAGGGGATATAATTCACCCCTCCACTTT. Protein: CASSSDRGYNSPLHF.

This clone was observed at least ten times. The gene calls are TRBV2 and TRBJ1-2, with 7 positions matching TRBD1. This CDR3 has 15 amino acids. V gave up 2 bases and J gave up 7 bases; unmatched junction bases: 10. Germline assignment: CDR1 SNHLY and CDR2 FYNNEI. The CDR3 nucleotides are TGTGCCAGCAGTGAACGCTCGCAGGGGGGTCGTGGCTACACCTTC. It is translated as CASSERSQGGRGYTF.

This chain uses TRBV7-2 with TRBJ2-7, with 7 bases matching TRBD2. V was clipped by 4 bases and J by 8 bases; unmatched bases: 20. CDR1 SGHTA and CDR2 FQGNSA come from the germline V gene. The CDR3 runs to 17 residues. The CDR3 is CASSSLTGGSLPTKQYF. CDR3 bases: TGTGCCAGCAGCTCCCTCACGGGGGGATCTCTTCCTACGAAGCAGTACTTC.

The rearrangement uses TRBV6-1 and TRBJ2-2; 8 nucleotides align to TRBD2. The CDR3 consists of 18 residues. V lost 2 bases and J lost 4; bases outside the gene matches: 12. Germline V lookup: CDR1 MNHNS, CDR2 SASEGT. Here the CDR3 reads CASSEQSLRGGGTGELFF. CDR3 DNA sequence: TGTGCCAGCAGTGAACAGTCCCTCCGGGGGGGCGGCACCGGGGAGCTGTTTTTT.

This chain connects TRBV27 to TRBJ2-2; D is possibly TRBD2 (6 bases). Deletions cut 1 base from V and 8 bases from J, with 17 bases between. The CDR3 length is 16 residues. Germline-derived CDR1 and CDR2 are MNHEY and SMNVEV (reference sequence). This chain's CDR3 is CASSLFDGDSTGELFF. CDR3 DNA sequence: TGTGCCAGCAGTTTATTCGACGGGGACTCCACGGGGGAGCTGTTTTTT.

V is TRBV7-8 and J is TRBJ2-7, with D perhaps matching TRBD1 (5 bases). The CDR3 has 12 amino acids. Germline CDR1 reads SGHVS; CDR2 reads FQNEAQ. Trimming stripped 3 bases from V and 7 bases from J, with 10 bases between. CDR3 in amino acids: CASSLFSGEQYF. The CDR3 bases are TGTGCCAGCAGCTTGTTCTCAGGGGAGCAGTACTTC.

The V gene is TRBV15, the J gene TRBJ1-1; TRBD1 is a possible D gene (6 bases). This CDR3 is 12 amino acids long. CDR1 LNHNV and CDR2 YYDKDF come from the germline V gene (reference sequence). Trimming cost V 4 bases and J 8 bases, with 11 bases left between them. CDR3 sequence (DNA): TGTGCCACCAGCACCGCGGGGGGCGAAGCTTTCTTT. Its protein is CATSTAGGEAFF.

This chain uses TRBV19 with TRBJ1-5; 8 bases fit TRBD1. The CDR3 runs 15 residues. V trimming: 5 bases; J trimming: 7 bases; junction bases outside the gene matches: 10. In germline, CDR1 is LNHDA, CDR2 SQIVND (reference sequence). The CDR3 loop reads CASSPHTGGRQPQHF. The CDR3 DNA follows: TGTGCCAGTAGTCCTCACACAGGGGGGCGCCAGCCCCAGCATTTT.

In nucleotides, the CDR3 is TGTGCCAGCAGCTTAGGGACAGGGGGCTCGGGACAGCCCCAGCATTTT. This encodes CASSLGTGGSGQPQHF. The J gene is TRBJ1-5, the V gene TRBV11-2, with 11 bases lining up with TRBD1. J gave up 7 bases and V 1 base, and 6 bases lay outside the gene matches. The CDR3 extends over 16 amino acids. Germline-derived CDR1 and CDR2 are SGHAT and FQNNGV.

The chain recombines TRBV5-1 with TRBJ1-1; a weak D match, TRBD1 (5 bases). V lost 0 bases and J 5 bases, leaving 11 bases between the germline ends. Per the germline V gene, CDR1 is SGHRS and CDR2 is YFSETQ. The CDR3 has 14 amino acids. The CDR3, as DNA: TGCGCCAGCAGCTTGGAGCAGGGAAAGACTGAAGCTTTCTTT. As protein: CASSLEQGKTEAFF.

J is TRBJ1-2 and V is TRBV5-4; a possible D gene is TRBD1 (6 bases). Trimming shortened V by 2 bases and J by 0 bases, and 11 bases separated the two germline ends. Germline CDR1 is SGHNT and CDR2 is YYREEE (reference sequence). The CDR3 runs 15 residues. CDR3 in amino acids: CASSFRQAANYGYTF. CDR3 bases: TGTGCCAGCAGCTTCCGACAGGCAGCTAACTATGGCTACACCTTC.

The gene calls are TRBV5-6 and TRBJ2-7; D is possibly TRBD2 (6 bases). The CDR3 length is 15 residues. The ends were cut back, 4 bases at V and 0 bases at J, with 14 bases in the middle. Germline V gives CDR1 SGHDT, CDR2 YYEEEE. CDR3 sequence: CASSPGVRSSYEQYF. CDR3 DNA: TGTGCCAGCAGCCCGGGGGTCAGGAGCTCCTACGAGCAGTACTTC.

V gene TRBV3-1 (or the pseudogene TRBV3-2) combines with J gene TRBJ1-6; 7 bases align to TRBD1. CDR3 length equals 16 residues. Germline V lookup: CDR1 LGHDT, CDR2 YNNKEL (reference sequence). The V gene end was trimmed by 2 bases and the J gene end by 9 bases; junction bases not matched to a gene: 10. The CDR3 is CASSQPPGGQGSPLHF. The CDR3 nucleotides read TGTGCCAGCAGCCAACCGCCAGGGGGACAAGGTTCACCCCTCCACTTT.

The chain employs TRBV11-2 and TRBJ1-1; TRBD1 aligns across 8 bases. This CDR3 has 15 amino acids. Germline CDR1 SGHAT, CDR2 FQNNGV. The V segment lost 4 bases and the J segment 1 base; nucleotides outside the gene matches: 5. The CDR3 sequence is CASSSDRGPNTEAFF. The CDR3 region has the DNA TGTGCCAGCAGCTCTGACAGGGGCCCGAACACTGAAGCTTTCTTT.

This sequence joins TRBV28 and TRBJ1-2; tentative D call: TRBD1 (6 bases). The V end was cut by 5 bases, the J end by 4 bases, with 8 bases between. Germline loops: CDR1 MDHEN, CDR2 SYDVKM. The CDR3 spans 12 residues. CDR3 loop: CASSPGAYGYTF. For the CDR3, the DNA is TGTGCCAGCAGTCCAGGGGCCTATGGCTACACCTTC.

The CDR3 DNA reads as TGCGCCAGCAGCGGCGACGGCAGGGCGGCATCACCCCTCCACTTT. Translating it yields CASSGDGRAASPLHF. This sequence joins TRBV5-1 and TRBJ1-6; D possibly corresponds to TRBD1 (5 bases). Germline V gene sequence: CDR1 SGHRS, CDR2 YFSETQ. The CDR3 spans 15 residues. Trimming pared 4 bases from V and 10 bases from J, leaving 18 bases between.

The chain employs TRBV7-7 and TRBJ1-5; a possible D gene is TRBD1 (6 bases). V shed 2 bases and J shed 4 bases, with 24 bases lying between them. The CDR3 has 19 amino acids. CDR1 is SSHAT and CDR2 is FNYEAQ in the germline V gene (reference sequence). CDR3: CASSLRGGDMGQWNQPQHF. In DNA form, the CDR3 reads TGTGCCAGCAGCTTAAGAGGGGGGGACATGGGGCAGTGGAATCAGCCCCAGCATTTT.

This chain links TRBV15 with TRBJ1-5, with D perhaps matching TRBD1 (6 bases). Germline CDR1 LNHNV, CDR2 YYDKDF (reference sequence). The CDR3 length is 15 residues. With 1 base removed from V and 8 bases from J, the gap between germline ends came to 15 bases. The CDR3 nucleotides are TGTGCCACCAGCAGAGCGGGGACATCCACCGAGCCCCAGCATTTT. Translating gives CATSRAGTSTEPQHF.

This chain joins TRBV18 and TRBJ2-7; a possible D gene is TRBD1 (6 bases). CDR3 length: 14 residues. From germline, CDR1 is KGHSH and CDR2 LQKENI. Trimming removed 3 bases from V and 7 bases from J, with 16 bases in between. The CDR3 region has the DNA TGTGCCAGCTCACCGGGACGGAGCCAGGGGGAGCAGTACTTC. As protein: CASSPGRSQGEQYF.

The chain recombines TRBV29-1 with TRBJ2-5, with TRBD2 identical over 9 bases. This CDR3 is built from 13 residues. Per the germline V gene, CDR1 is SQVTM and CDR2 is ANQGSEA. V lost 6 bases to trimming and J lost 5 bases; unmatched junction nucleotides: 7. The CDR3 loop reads CSVGGGGAETQYF. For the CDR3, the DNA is TGCAGCGTGGGGGGCGGGGGGGCTGAGACCCAGTACTTC.

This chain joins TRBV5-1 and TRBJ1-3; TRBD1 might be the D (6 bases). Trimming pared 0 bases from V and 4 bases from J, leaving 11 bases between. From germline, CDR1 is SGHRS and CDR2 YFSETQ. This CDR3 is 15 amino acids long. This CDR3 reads CASSLEDRSGNTIYF. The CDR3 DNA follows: TGCGCCAGCAGCTTGGAGGACAGATCGGGAAACACCATATATTTT.

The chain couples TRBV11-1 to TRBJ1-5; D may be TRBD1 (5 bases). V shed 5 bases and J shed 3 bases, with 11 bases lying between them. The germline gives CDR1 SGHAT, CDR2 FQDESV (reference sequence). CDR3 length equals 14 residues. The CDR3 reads CASSPAGNNQPQHF. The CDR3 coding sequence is TGTGCCAGCAGCCCCGCAGGGAACAATCAGCCCCAGCATTTT.

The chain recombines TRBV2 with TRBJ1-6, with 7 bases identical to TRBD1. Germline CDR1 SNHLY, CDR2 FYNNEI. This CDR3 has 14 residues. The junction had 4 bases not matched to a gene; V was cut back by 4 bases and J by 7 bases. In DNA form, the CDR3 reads TGTGCCAGCAGTGCAGGGGGAAGCAATTCACCCCTCCACTTT. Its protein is CASSAGGSNSPLHF.

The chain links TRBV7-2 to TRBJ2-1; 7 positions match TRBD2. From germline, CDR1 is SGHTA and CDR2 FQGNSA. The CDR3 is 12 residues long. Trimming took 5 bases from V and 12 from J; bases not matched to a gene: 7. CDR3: CASSPTSHRQFF. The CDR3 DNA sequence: TGTGCCAGCAGCCCGACTAGCCATCGGCAGTTCTTC.

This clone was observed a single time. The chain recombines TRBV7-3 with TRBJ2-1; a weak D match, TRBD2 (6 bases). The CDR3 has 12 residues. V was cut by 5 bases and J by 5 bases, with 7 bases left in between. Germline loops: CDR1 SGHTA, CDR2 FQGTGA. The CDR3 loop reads CASSRGNNEQFF. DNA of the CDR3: TGTGCCAGCAGCCGCGGGAACAATGAGCAGTTCTTC.

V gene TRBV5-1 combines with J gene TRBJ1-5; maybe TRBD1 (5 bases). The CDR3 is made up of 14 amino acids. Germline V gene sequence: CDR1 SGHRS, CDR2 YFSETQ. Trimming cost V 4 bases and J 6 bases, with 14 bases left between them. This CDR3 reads CASSPGVSTQPQHF. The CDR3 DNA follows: TGCGCCAGCAGCCCGGGGGTCAGTACTCAGCCCCAGCATTTT.